This T cell receptor beta chain comes out of a study of CXCR3-negative and CXCR3-positive naive CD8 T cells. About the research overall: The study obtained about 135 million TRB reads, about 1.5 +/- 0.3 million per library. Overall study results and limits: Naive subsets were similarly diverse, while memory CD8+ repertoires were much less diverse.

Comments on this clonotype: Its antigen remains unidentified.

Per germline, CDR1 MNHEY and CDR2 SVGEGT. There are 17 residues in the CDR3. In preparing the TRB cDNA libraries, 5' RACE with UMI labels was used. After re-calling the 5' RACE reads, TCRdb lists one entry per CDR3 protein, DNA absent. This sample's table has 45,000 to 65,000 distinct CDR3 sequences. The chain has TRBV6-2 or TRBV6-3 and TRBJ2-1; lacking DNA, the TRBD1 call made by TCRdb goes unchecked. Sequencing was done on a sample of memory CD8+ T cells from blood. The sequence came from a human donor in good health. Some clones in this sample may be carry-over from other donors' samples. The CDR3 loop reads CASSPRGQGGVKDEQFF.